Listed below are T cell receptor beta chains from one sample, sequenced in a study of PD-1 blockade in classical Hodgkin lymphoma. Using immunoSEQ multiplex PCR, the repertoire was profiled, and TCRdb retains in-frame clones only, with some absent. Of about 94,000 clones in the sample, nearly 90% were seen once. The sample consisted of peripheral blood mononuclear cells (PBMCs), taken before the second cycle of nivolumab. The source is a human donor with classical Hodgkin lymphoma. Each CDR3 is given with its conserved first and last residue. A D gene is named only where the DNA matches it firmly. A clone size is listed for some rows: how often the clone was seen (once, few, many), or a class if it is expanded.

NA,TRBJ1-4,NA,TRBV5-6,TGTGCCAGCAGCTTGGGCCCAGCGGAAAAACTGTTTTTT,CASSLGPAEKLFF
once,TRBJ1-3,NA,TRBV4-2,TGTGCCAGCAGCCAAGATCGGGATTTCTCTGGAAACACCATATATTTT,CASSQDRDFSGNTIYF
NA,TRBJ2-7,TRBD1,TRBV2,TGTGCCAGCAGGCTAGAGACAGGGGTCCGCTACGAGCAGTACTTC,CASRLETGVRYEQYF
NA,TRBJ1-5,NA,TRBV27,TGTGCCAGCAGCAAGTACAATCAGCCCCAGCATTTT,CASSKYNQPQHF
NA,TRBJ2-7,TRBD1,TRBV5-1,TGCGCCAGCAGCGGACAGGGGTTTCCCTACGAGCAGTACTTC,CASSGQGFPYEQYF
NA,TRBJ2-3,TRBD2,TRBV28,TGTGCCAGCAGTTTTGGTCCCGGGACTAGCGGTTTTACAGATACGCAGTATTTT,CASSFGPGTSGFTDTQYF
NA,TRBJ2-7,NA,TRBV18,TGTGCCAGCTCACCAATAACCCCAGGGGCGCGGCAGTACTTC,CASSPITPGARQYF
NA,TRBJ2-7,NA,TRBV4-1,TGCGCCAGCAGCCCAAGGTGGGATTTAGGTAGCGAGCAGTACTTC,CASSPRWDLGSEQYF
NA,TRBJ2-1,NA,TRBV30,TGTGCCTGGAGTGTATTAGGACCCGAGCAGTTCTTC,CAWSVLGPEQFF
NA,TRBJ2-3,NA,TRBV5-1,TGCGCCAGCAGCTTTTCGGGGCTCAGCACAGATACGCAGTATTTT,CASSFSGLSTDTQYF
NA,TRBJ1-5,TRBD1,TRBV5-1,TGCGCCAGCAGCGGGATGCTTGACAGGGGCAGTCAGCCCCAGCATTTT,CASSGMLDRGSQPQHF
NA,TRBJ1-1,NA,TRBV28,TGTGCCAGCAGTTTACCCGTGATAGGCGAGAGGGAAGCTTTCTTT,CASSLPVIGEREAFF
NA,TRBJ2-7,TRBD1,TRBV7-9,TGTGCCAGCAGCTTAGGACAGGGGAGGTACGAGCAGTACTTC,CASSLGQGRYEQYF
NA,TRBJ2-1,NA,TRBV5-1,TGCGCCAGCAGCTTCTTTGCGGCGGCTAGCGTCCGAATGGGGTACAATGAGCAGTTCTTC,CASSFFAAASVRMGYNEQFF
NA,TRBJ2-3,NA,TRBV5-4,TGTGCCAGCAGCCTGGGGGAGCTAGGCACAGATACGCAGTATTTT,CASSLGELGTDTQYF
once,TRBJ2-5,NA,TRBV11-2,TGTGCCAGCAGCCCCGATGAGTATAAGACCGGGGAGACCCAGTACTTC,CASSPDEYKTGETQYF
NA,TRBJ1-1,NA,TRBV11-2,TGTGCCAGCAGCTTAGTAGAAATCCGAGGGACTGAAGCTTTCTTT,CASSLVEIRGTEAFF
few,TRBJ1-5,NA,TRBV2,TGTGCCAGCAGTGAAAACAACTATCAGCCCCAGCATTTT,CASSENNYQPQHF
NA,TRBJ2-7,NA,TRBV27,TGTGCCACCCGGGAAGGGCTCCACGAGCAGTACTTC,CATREGLHEQYF
NA,TRBJ2-7,NA,TRBV7-9,TGTGCCAGCAGCTTAGCCGGATCATCCTACGAGCAGTACTTC,CASSLAGSSYEQYF
NA,TRBJ2-5,NA,TRBV2,TGTGCCAGTTATGAGGGGGGCAAGACCCAGTACTTC,CASYEGGKTQYF
NA,TRBJ2-7,NA,TRBV2,TGTGCCAGCAGTGAAACGCCACAGTCCTGGTACGAGCAGTACTTC,CASSETPQSWYEQYF
NA,TRBJ2-7,NA,TRBV27,TGTGCCAGCAGTCATACACCCTACGAGCAGTACTTC,CASSHTPYEQYF
NA,TRBJ1-1,NA,TRBV29-1,TGCAGCGTTGGCCTTCATACAGGGAACACTGAAGCTTTCTTT,CSVGLHTGNTEAFF
NA,TRBJ1-5,NA,TRBV19,TGTGCCAGTAGGACCGCTAGCAATCAGCCCCAGCATTTT,CASRTASNQPQHF
once,TRBJ1-2,NA,TRBV19,TGTGCCAGTAGAAGGACATCCCGGCATGGCTACACCTTC,CASRRTSRHGYTF
few,TRBJ1-3,NA,TRBV6-5,TGTGCCAGCAGCCGAGGTTTGACAGACACCATATATTTT,CASSRGLTDTIYF
NA,TRBJ1-1,TRBD1,TRBV27,TGTGCCAGCAGTATGGGACAGCACACTGAAGCTTTCTTT,CASSMGQHTEAFF
NA,TRBJ2-7,NA,TRBV11-2,TGTGCCAGCAGCGCCAAGAGTTTCCCATACGAGCAGTACTTC,CASSAKSFPYEQYF
NA,TRBJ2-3,NA,TRBV29-1,TGCAGCGTTGGAATCAAGGGAGTGGATACGCAGTATTTT,CSVGIKGVDTQYF
NA,TRBJ1-1,NA,TRBV28,TGTGCCAGCAGTATCGACAGGCTCACTGAAGCTTTCTTT,CASSIDRLTEAFF
NA,TRBJ1-2,TRBD1,TRBV4-1,TGCGCCAGCAGCCACTTCACAGGGGCCTGGGGTGGCTACACCTTC,CASSHFTGAWGGYTF
NA,TRBJ2-1,TRBD2,TRBV7-9,TGTGCCAGCAGCTTGGGTAGCGGGAGGCTTAGCTCCTACAATGAGCAGTTCTTC,CASSLGSGRLSSYNEQFF
NA,TRBJ2-5,TRBD1,TRBV7-6,TGTGCCAGCAGCTTAGCGAGGGGGCGCGGGGAGACCCAGTACTTC,CASSLARGRGETQYF
NA,TRBJ2-3,TRBD1,TRBV5-1,TGCGCCAGCAGCTTGGGGGGACAGGACACAGATACGCAGTATTTT,CASSLGGQDTDTQYF
NA,TRBJ1-1,NA,TRBV7-8,TGTGCCAGCAGTCCCAGGGCAAGAATCGAAGCTTTCTTT,CASSPRARIEAFF
NA,TRBJ1-4,NA,TRBV6-6,TGTGCCAGCAGCCCCAGGGAGGCGGGTGAACTGTTTTTT,CASSPREAGELFF
NA,TRBJ2-5,NA,TRBV15,TGTGCCACCAGCAGAAGGACGGGGGCGGAGACCCAGTACTTC,CATSRRTGAETQYF
NA,TRBJ1-5,NA,TRBV18,TGTGCCAGCTCACCAGGTCCGAGACAGCCCCAGCATTTT,CASSPGPRQPQHF
NA,TRBJ2-3,TRBD2,TRBV15,TGTGCCACCAGCCAGACTAGCGGGACCAATACGCAGTATTTT,CATSQTSGTNTQYF
NA,TRBJ2-5,TRBD1,TRBV6-5,TGTGCCAGCAAACAGGGGGTAGTGGGGGAGCAGTACTTC,CASKQGVVGEQYF
NA,TRBJ1-1,NA,TRBV7-2,TGTGCCAGCAGCCTGAGGGCGCTGAACACTGAAGCTTTCTTT,CASSLRALNTEAFF
NA,TRBJ2-2,NA,TRBV7-9,TGTGCCAGCAGGAATCGGGCCACCGGGGAGCTGTTTTTT,CASRNRATGELFF
NA,TRBJ2-1,NA,TRBV2,TGTGCCAGCAGTTTTTCCTTCAATGAGCAGTTCTTC,CASSFSFNEQFF
few,TRBJ2-4,NA,TRBV4-1,TGCGCCAGCAGCCAAGAATGGGGAAATAACATTCAGTACTTC,CASSQEWGNNIQYF
once,TRBJ1-1,NA,TRBV5-5,TGTGCCAGCAGCTTGGGGGTGGTTACTGAAGCTTTCTTT,CASSLGVVTEAFF
NA,TRBJ2-5,NA,TRBV4-2,TGTGCCAGCAGCCTCAGATTCGGAGAGACCCAGTACTTC,CASSLRFGETQYF
NA,TRBJ2-7,NA,TRBV9,TGTGCCAGCAGCCCCCGGGATTTAACCTACGAGCAGTACTTC,CASSPRDLTYEQYF
NA,TRBJ2-7,NA,TRBV11-2,TGTGCCAGCAGCCTAGGGGGACACTCATACGAGCAGTACTTC,CASSLGGHSYEQYF
NA,TRBJ2-7,NA,TRBV19,TGTGCCAGTAGTCGGTTAGGACTGTCCTACGAGCAGTACTTC,CASSRLGLSYEQYF